This T cell receptor beta chain comes out of a study of breast tumors, draining lymph nodes, adjacent tissues. The germline CDR1 and CDR2 sequences are DFQATT and SNEGSKA (reference sequence). V lost 7 bases to trimming and J lost 4 bases; unmatched junction nucleotides: 6. The CDR3 sequence is 14 residues long. The lymph nodes were axillary draining lymph nodes from breast cancer patients. Using its own MiXCR run on the multiplex PCR reads, TCRdb lists one record per CDR3 protein. The profile covers over 150,000 distinct CDR3 sequences, with 30% to 35% appearing a single time and over 3.5% taken by the ten largest. This clonotype was observed a handful of times. What it binds is not known. Points from the study as a whole: Tumors had less TCR diversity than lymph nodes, more than nontumor tissue. Data fit most tumor T cells coming from lymph node, expanding in tumor. The lymph node origin of tumor T cells was framed as consistent with a hypothesis, not demonstrated. Luminal-like breast cancer showed significantly higher tumor–nontumor repertoire similarity than basal-like.

This chain links TRBV20-1 with TRBJ2-1; 11 bases are shared with TRBD2. Material for sequencing was axillary lymph node tissue. The clonotype comes from a female donor with breast cancer. Some clones in this sample may be carry-over from other donors' samples. The CDR3 is CSVNSGRGYNEQFF. Written as DNA, the CDR3 is TGCAGTGTCAATAGCGGGAGGGGGTACAATGAGCAGTTCTTC.